The entry below gives a single TCR beta chain sequence along with its context. The antigen it recognizes is unknown. No per-base quality is available; no much larger clone lies one base away. The listed sequencing device is Illumina NovaSeq 6000. TCRalpha and TCRbeta cDNA libraries were built by 5'RACE with constant-segment primers, adding sample barcodes and unique molecular identifiers. Trizol reagent was used to extract RNA from every sample. Library amplification was performed in two PCR steps, and a second sample barcode and Illumina TruSeq adapters were introduced in the second step. The libraries were sequenced on an Illumina NovaSeq using 2 x 150 bp paired-end reads. The original pipeline was this. The reads were demultiplexed and collapsed into UMI-guided consensus sequences using migec v1.2.7. Using mixcr v2.1.11, the UMI consensuses were aligned to TRA and TRB V and J templates and assembled into clonotypes. A clonotype was counted as expanded or contracted only if both edgeR and NoisET called the change significant, with noise models trained on biological replicates. For edgeR calls, the thresholds were a false discovery rate-adjusted p below 0.01 and a log2 fold-change of 1. As an exploratory analysis of dynamics, PCA with hierarchical clustering was applied to max-normalized trajectories of the 1000 most abundant clonotypes. Separately sequenced CD4+ and CD8+ repertoires were used to assign the CD4 or CD8 phenotype of responding clones. The raw public data were reprocessed by TCRdb itself: fastp quality trimming at Q25, MiXCR clonotype calling, in-frame beta chains only. CDR3 protein sequences are deduplicated, and each keeps its most common genes and DNA. The authors' filters were not applied to this entry. The sample table shows a few hundred thousand distinct CDR3 sequences, and roughly 25% are seen once. Under 15% of the sample is held by the ten biggest clonotypes.

Counted from cysteine to phenylalanine, this CDR3 has 15 amino acids. Only CDR3 DNA remains: 45 bases, in frame from the first base. The germline V gene provides CDR1 SQVTM and CDR2 ANQGSEA. The junction shows trimming of 0 bases on V and 6 bases on J, plus 18 bases between the germline ends. The record originates from a study of T-cell memory formation after mild COVID-19 (dated by TCRdb to the early 2020s). Regarding the complete study: TCR sequence clusters from the two donors were found to be largely donor specific. In two donors, T-cell clones that expanded and contracted after mild COVID-19 were followed by sequencing TCRalpha and TCRbeta repertoires longitudinally. Two young, previously healthy adult volunteers made up the cohort, one male and one female. What the research found in general, with its limitations: Only two mild cases were covered in the study, and larger cohorts including severe cases with pre-infection samples were considered necessary. Some responding clones were detected in pre-infection memory, which suggested that pre-existing cross-reactive memory T cells had joined the SARS-CoV-2 response. Contracting CD4+ clones turned up mainly in the CM and EM memory subsets, whereas EMRA was where CD8+ clones were enriched. SARS-CoV-2 specificity of the second-wave clones peaking on day 37 was not confirmed. Balanced CD4/CD8 phenotypes were observed for clones contracting from day 15 to 85, whereas a bias towards CD4+ was observed for a second wave of clones expanding from day 15 to 37.

Ficoll-Paque density gradient centrifugation was the method used to isolate PBMCs. The TCR sequence derives from an adult woman who had mild COVID-19 (a few samples of this study predate the infection). The sample titles of this study are shuffled in the database, so cell type and time point are left out; the donor was told from shared clones. Sample: PBMCs or a T cell subset sorted from them (not recorded which). The rearranged chain carries TRBV29-1 and TRBJ2-7; the D gene assignment is ambiguous. The CDR3 here reads CSVEDGPQVKREQYF. The DNA reads TGCAGCGTTGAAGATGGACCCCAGGTAAAACGCGAGCAGTACTTC.